This T cell receptor beta chain was retrieved from a study of T cells after yellow fever vaccination. About the research overall: Preparation of the low-cell-number fractions used SMART-Seq v4 Ultra Low Input.

They built TCR cDNA with 5'RACE template switching, a step that put in a universal primer site and UMIs. Each CDR3 protein gets one entry after TCRdb re-called the 5' RACE reads with MiXCR. Seen here are about 300,000 distinct CDR3 sequences, roughly 8.7% observed once, and the top ten hold around 3.5%. The CDR3 is 13 residues long. CDR1 is SEHNR and CDR2 is FQNEAQ in the germline V gene (reference sequence). Between the trimmed V and J ends, which lost 1 base and 2 bases, there was a span of 3 bases. Study-level results: Overlap between CD4 and CD8 compartments was detected for a small share of clonotypes. Most clones from primary vaccination resurfaced after the booster (96% CD4, 75% to 90% CD8).

This clonotype was detected ten times or more. What it recognizes is unknown. This receptor was identified in a young man who received the YFV17D yellow fever vaccine. Sequencing was performed on CD4+ T cells sorted from PBMCs, taken 5 days after the yellow fever booster vaccination. The gene calls are TRBV7-9 and TRBJ1-3; no firm D call. The CDR3 sequence: CASSLEAGNTIYF. CDR3 coding DNA: TGTGCCAGCAGCTTAGAGGCTGGAAACACCATATATTTT. The full variable domain, completed using reference TRBV7-9 and TRBJ1-3, is DTGVSQNPRHKITKRGQNVTFRCDPISEHNRLYWYRQTLGQGPEFLTYFQNEAQLEKSRLLSDRFSAERPKGSFSTLEIQRTEQGDSAMYLCASSLEAGNTIYFGEGSWLTVV.